These T cell receptor beta chains were read from a single sample in a study of CD8 T cells in ankylosing spondylitis. TCRdb ran MiXCR on the 5' RACE reads and lists one entry per CDR3 protein. The sample consists of 700,000 to 850,000 distinct CDR3 sequences, around 11% of them appearing once. What was sequenced was blood, either unsorted or a sorted T cell fraction (not recorded which). The receptors derive from a male donor with ankylosing spondylitis. The CDR3 runs from the conserved cysteine through the conserved F or W. A D gene is named only where the DNA matches it firmly. The size entry is marked missing in some rows and otherwise reads once, few, many or a size class.

j_call | d_call | v_call | clone_size | cdr3_nt | cdr3_aa
TRBJ2-5 | TRBD1 | TRBV10-3 | - | TGTGCCACAGCTGGGACAGGGGGCCAAGAGACCCAGTACTTC | CATAGTGGQETQYF
TRBJ2-1 | TRBD2 | TRBV7-2 | few | TGTGCCAGCAGCCTCCTAGCGGGACTTACACATTACAATGAGCAGTTCTTC | CASSLLAGLTHYNEQFF
TRBJ1-4 | - | TRBV20-1 | few | TGCAGTGCTAGAGAGGGTGCAGGGGATGAAAAACTGTTTTTT | CSAREGAGDEKLFF
TRBJ2-7 | - | TRBV11-1 | - | TGTGCCAGCAGCCCGACAGACCACGAGCAGTACTTC | CASSPTDHEQYF
TRBJ1-2 | TRBD1 | TRBV20-1 | many | TGCAGTGCTTATGGACAGGGAGGAGGCTACACCTTC | CSAYGQGGGYTF
TRBJ1-3 | - | TRBV7-2 | - | TGTGCCAGCAGCTTAGAGTCCGGGTATTGGAACACCATATATTTT | CASSLESGYWNTIYF
TRBJ2-6 | TRBD1 | TRBV18 | few | TGTGCCAGCTCACCTGGGACAGGGTCCTCTGGGGCCAACGTCCTGACTTTC | CASSPGTGSSGANVLTF
TRBJ2-1 | - | TRBV27 | few | TGTGCCAGCAGTTTAAACCTAGATTCCTACAATGAGCAGTTCTTC | CASSLNLDSYNEQFF
TRBJ2-2 | - | TRBV20-1 | many | TGCAGTGCCGTCTGGACGGCGAACACCGGGGAGCTGTTTTTT | CSAVWTANTGELFF
TRBJ2-2 | - | TRBV28 | many | TGTGCCAGCAGTTTTCAAGGAACCGGGGAGCTGTTTTTT | CASSFQGTGELFF
TRBJ2-7 | - | TRBV6-5 | many | TGTGCCAGCAGTTATTCCACGACAGATTACTACGAGCAGTACTTC | CASSYSTTDYYEQYF
TRBJ2-3 | TRBD2 | TRBV7-2 | few | TGTGCCAGCAGCTCGATGGGAGGGGGCACAGATACGCAGTATTTT | CASSSMGGGTDTQYF
TRBJ1-1 | - | TRBV10-3 | few | TGTGCCATCAGTGGGCGGGGGATGAACACTGAAGCTTTCTTT | CAISGRGMNTEAFF
TRBJ2-7 | - | TRBV10-3 | many | TGTGCCATCAGTAACCAGGGCTACTACGAGCAGTACTTC | CAISNQGYYEQYF
TRBJ1-5 | - | TRBV20-1 | - | TGCAGTGCTAGTAAGGGGAGCAATCAGCCCCAGCATTTT | CSASKGSNQPQHF
TRBJ2-5 | - | TRBV27 | - | TGTGCCAGCAGAAAAGGATACCAAGAGACCCAGTACTTC | CASRKGYQETQYF
TRBJ2-5 | - | TRBV10-3 | few | TGTGCCATCAGTGATTCTCTGGGAACCGGTGAGACCCAGTACTTC | CAISDSLGTGETQYF
TRBJ2-5 | - | TRBV29-1 | few | TGCAGCGTTGAGTTCTCGGGTTTAGAGACCCAGTACTTC | CSVEFSGLETQYF
TRBJ2-5 | - | TRBV20-1 | many | TGCAGTGCTACAGGATCCCAAGAGACCCAGTACTTC | CSATGSQETQYF
TRBJ2-5 | - | TRBV20-1 | - | TGCAGTGCCACTTTACAGGGCCCCCAAGAGACCCAGTACTTC | CSATLQGPQETQYF
TRBJ2-3 | - | TRBV4-3 | many | TGCGCCAGCAGCCAAGATCGGCGAGATACGCAGTATTTT | CASSQDRRDTQYF
TRBJ2-7 | - | TRBV20-1 | many | TGCAGTGCTAGAGAGGGTATCCGAACCTACGAGCAGTACTTC | CSAREGIRTYEQYF
TRBJ1-1 | TRBD1 | TRBV20-1 | - | TGCAGTGCTGCGCAGGGGGTGACTGAAGCTTTCTTT | CSAAQGVTEAFF
TRBJ1-5 | - | TRBV12-3/TRBV12-4 | - | TGTGCCAGCAGACTAGGCATTGGGGGAGGCAATCAGCCCCAGCATTTT | CASRLGIGGGNQPQHF
TRBJ1-1 | - | TRBV6-5 | - | TGTGCCAGCAGGAGGGGGGACGTAGCTTTCTTT | CASRRGDVAFF
TRBJ2-5 | TRBD2 | TRBV20-1 | many | TGCAGTGCTAGGTCCCCTAGCGGGGTGGGGGAGACCCAGTACTTC | CSARSPSGVGETQYF
TRBJ2-5 | - | TRBV5-1 | many | TGCGCCAGCAGCTTGGCAGGACAGCCGGAGACCCAGTACTTC | CASSLAGQPETQYF
TRBJ2-5 | TRBD1 | TRBV12-3/TRBV12-4 | - | TGTGCCAGCAGTTTTTGGACAGGGCTTAAAAAGACCCAGTACTTC | CASSFWTGLKKTQYF
TRBJ2-5 | TRBD1 | TRBV28 | - | TGTGCCAGCAGTTTCCGGGACAGGGGGGAGACCCAGTACTTC | CASSFRDRGETQYF
TRBJ2-1 | TRBD1 | TRBV4-1 | few | TGCGCCAGCAGCCAAGAGGGGGCAAGACAGGGGGTCGATGAGCAGTTCTTC | CASSQEGARQGVDEQFF
TRBJ1-1 | - | TRBV29-1 | few | TGCAGCGTCGTCGGGAATCCTGAAGCTTTCTTT | CSVVGNPEAFF
TRBJ2-3 | - | TRBV5-5 | many | TGTGCCAGCAGCTATTCCTTCACAGATACGCAGTATTTT | CASSYSFTDTQYF
TRBJ2-7 | - | TRBV20-1 | many | TGCAGTGCTAGAAAAGGGACATCCAGCTACGAGCAGTACTTC | CSARKGTSSYEQYF
TRBJ2-1 | TRBD1 | TRBV6-2/TRBV6-3 | - | TGTGCCAGCAGACAGGACAGGTACAATGAGCAGTTCTTC | CASRQDRYNEQFF
TRBJ2-3 | - | TRBV5-1 | many | TGCGCCAGCAGCTTGGATTTCGGGAGCCCCGATACGCAGTATTTT | CASSLDFGSPDTQYF
TRBJ2-6 | - | TRBV3-1 | few | TGTGCCAGCAGCCAAGCTGGGGCCAACGTCCTGACTTTC | CASSQAGANVLTF
TRBJ2-2 | TRBD2 | TRBV20-1 | many | TGCAGTGCTAGAGTAGTAGCGGGAAATGGTAACACCGGGGAGCTGTTTTTT | CSARVVAGNGNTGELFF
TRBJ2-1 | - | TRBV6-5 | few | TGTGCCAGCAGTTACCCTCAGGTTTTTGGGGAGCAGTTCTTC | CASSYPQVFGEQFF
TRBJ2-5 | - | TRBV7-2 | few | TGTGCCAGCAGCTTAGTTCCGGGGAAGACCCAGTACTTC | CASSLVPGKTQYF
TRBJ1-1 | TRBD1 | TRBV7-2 | - | TGTGCCAGCAGCCCACAGGGGGCAGCGACTGAAGCTTTCTTT | CASSPQGAATEAFF
TRBJ2-2 | TRBD1 | TRBV7-8 | - | TGTGCCAGCAGCCCCGCCGGGACAGGGTTGTCCGGGGAGCTGTTTTTT | CASSPAGTGLSGELFF
TRBJ2-7 | - | TRBV28 | - | TGTGCCAGCAGTTTAGGCGGGGCCGGCGTCTACGAGCAGTACTTC | CASSLGGAGVYEQYF
TRBJ1-2 | TRBD1 | TRBV5-1 | few | TGCGCCAGCAGCAGAGGTCCGGGACAGAACTATGGCTACACCTTC | CASSRGPGQNYGYTF
TRBJ1-1 | - | TRBV20-1 | many | TGCAGTGCTATCCGGGGTCCAACATTGGGCACTGAAGCTTTCTTT | CSAIRGPTLGTEAFF
TRBJ2-7 | - | TRBV20-1 | few | TGCAGTTCCCCCCCTCTCTACGAGCAGTACTTC | CSSPPLYEQYF
TRBJ1-4 | - | TRBV2 | many | TGTGCCAGCAGAGCAGACCGGGATGAAAAACTGTTTTTT | CASRADRDEKLFF
TRBJ1-2 | TRBD1 | TRBV29-1 | many | TGCAGCGTTGACGGGACAGGGAACTATGGCTACACCTTC | CSVDGTGNYGYTF
TRBJ1-6 | TRBD1 | TRBV6-2/TRBV6-3 | - | TGTGCCAGCAGTTACTCGGGACAGGTTTCACCCCTCCACTTT | CASSYSGQVSPLHF
TRBJ1-1 | - | TRBV27 | - | TGTGCCAGCAGTTTGCTCCAAAACCCGAACACTGAAGCTTTCTTT | CASSLLQNPNTEAFF
TRBJ2-3 | - | TRBV20-1 | few | TGCAGTGCTAGGGGGCTACCGAGCACAGATACGCAGTATTTT | CSARGLPSTDTQYF
TRBJ2-1 | TRBD2 | TRBV7-2 | many | TGTGCCAGCAGCTTAGCACCGGGACTAGTGGGGCAGTTCTTC | CASSLAPGLVGQFF
TRBJ2-3 | - | TRBV28 | - | TGTGCCAGCAGTCCAATGACTCCAAGGACAGATACGCAGTATTTT | CASSPMTPRTDTQYF
TRBJ2-5 | - | TRBV12-3/TRBV12-4 | - | TGTGCCAGCAGTCAGAGTCCGTGGCGAGAGACCCAGTACTTC | CASSQSPWRETQYF
TRBJ2-3 | - | TRBV11-2 | - | TGTGCCAGCAGCTCTCCCTGGGGAGGTACTACCGGCACAGATACGCAGTATTTT | CASSSPWGGTTGTDTQYF
TRBJ2-1 | TRBD1 | TRBV6-1 | many | TGTGCCAGCGGGGGACAGAGCGCCTACAATGAGCAGTTCTTC | CASGGQSAYNEQFF
TRBJ2-1 | - | TRBV27 | many | TGTGCCAGCAGTTTAGGCCCCTGGAGGCGGACTAAAGACAATGAGCAGTTCTTC | CASSLGPWRRTKDNEQFF
TRBJ2-5 | - | TRBV9 | - | TGTGCCAGCAGCGTAGACCCCTTAGAACTAGCCGTACAAGAGACCCAGTACTTC | CASSVDPLELAVQETQYF
TRBJ2-1 | - | TRBV3-1 | - | TGTGCCAGCAGCCAACGAGGGAAGGACGAGAAGTTCTTC | CASSQRGKDEKFF
TRBJ2-4 | TRBD1 | TRBV24-1 | few | TGTGCCACCAGTGACCCCCGGGACAGCAGAGGGATAGCCAAAAACATTCAGTACTTC | CATSDPRDSRGIAKNIQYF
TRBJ2-7 | - | TRBV20-1 | - | TGCAGTGCTAGAGTGCCTGAGTACTACGAGCAGTACTTC | CSARVPEYYEQYF